A selection of T cell receptor beta chains follows, all from one sample in a study of cytomegalovirus exposure and HLA in healthy donors. TCRdb's copy holds only in-frame clones and misses some; the assay was immunoSEQ multiplex PCR. This table has more than 100,000 clones, about 90% appearing once. Specimen: PBMCs. These TCRs come from a man aged 30-40 years in good health and CMV-seronegative. CDR3s include the opening cysteine and the closing phenylalanine or tryptophan. The D gene is left open where the match is weak. The size field is filled for only some rows; it gives once, few, many or a size class.

CDR3,DNA,J,V,size,D,length
CASRRLDRLSSGNTIYF,TGTGCCAGTAGGCGCTTGGACAGGTTGAGCTCTGGAAACACCATATATTTT,TRBJ1-3,TRBV19,.,TRBD1,17
CASSLTSGYDTGELFF,TGCGCCAGCAGCTTGACTAGCGGCTATGACACCGGGGAGCTGTTTTTT,TRBJ2-2,TRBV5-1,.,TRBD2,16
CASSHLGTVDGYTF,TGCGCCAGCAGCCACCTCGGGACAGTCGATGGCTACACCTTC,TRBJ1-2,TRBV4-1,.,TRBD1,14
CASSVEADTQYF,TGTGCCAGCAGCGTCGAGGCGGATACGCAGTATTTT,TRBJ2-3,TRBV7-3,few,.,12
CASSVADKTYEQYF,TGTGCCAGCAGCGTAGCGGACAAAACCTACGAGCAGTACTTC,TRBJ2-7,TRBV9,.,.,14
CASRFGQGAEKLFF,TGTGCCAGCAGATTCGGACAGGGGGCTGAAAAACTGTTTTTT,TRBJ1-4,TRBV6-6,.,TRBD1,14
CAWTSSGGAYNEQFF,TGTGCCTGGACCTCTTCCGGGGGGGCGTACAATGAGCAGTTCTTC,TRBJ2-1,TRBV30,.,TRBD2,15
CASSASHGSSYEQYF,TGTGCCAGCAGCGCAAGTCACGGGAGCTCCTACGAGCAGTACTTC,TRBJ2-7,TRBV7-2,.,.,15
CSVEPLGTGAEKLFF,TGCAGCGTTGAACCTCTGGGGACAGGGGCTGAAAAACTGTTTTTT,TRBJ1-4,TRBV29-1,once,TRBD1,15
CASSQELQTRSPLHF,TGCGCCAGCAGCCAAGAATTACAGACCCGTTCACCCCTCCACTTT,TRBJ1-6,TRBV4-1,.,.,15
CSVEDQGGGSSYEQYF,TGCAGCGTTGAAGATCAGGGCGGGGGTAGCTCCTACGAGCAGTACTTC,TRBJ2-7,TRBV29-1,.,TRBD2,16
CASSLGASGIVGELFF,TGTGCCAGCAGCTTGGGTGCCAGCGGTATAGTCGGGGAGCTGTTTTTT,TRBJ2-2,TRBV5-4,.,.,16
CASSFIAGLSYNEQFF,TGCGCCAGCAGCTTTATAGCGGGATTATCCTACAATGAGCAGTTCTTC,TRBJ2-1,TRBV5-1,.,TRBD2,16
CASSSWTSGKGDNEQFF,TGTGCCAGCAGCTCGTGGACTAGCGGGAAGGGGGACAATGAGCAGTTCTTC,TRBJ2-1,TRBV5-4,.,TRBD2,17
CASSRRVLSGDTEAFF,TGTGCCAGCAGCCGCCGCGTCCTTTCGGGGGACACTGAAGCTTTCTTT,TRBJ1-1,TRBV7-2,.,.,16
CASTPTGYSNQPQHF,TGTGCCAGTACCCCCACGGGGTATAGCAATCAGCCCCAGCATTTT,TRBJ1-5,TRBV19,.,.,15
CASRSGPKEQYF,TGTGCCAGCAGGAGTGGGCCTAAGGAGCAGTACTTC,TRBJ2-7,TRBV7-9,.,.,12
CASSEGGLEQYF,TGTGCCAGCAGTGAGGGGGGGCTCGAGCAGTACTTC,TRBJ2-7,TRBV6-1,.,.,12
CAARGSGANVLTF,TGTGCTGCAAGGGGATCCGGGGCCAACGTCCTGACTTTC,TRBJ2-6,TRBV30,once,.,13
CASSYSSGRADEQYF,TGTGCCAGCAGTTACTCGAGCGGGAGGGCCGACGAGCAGTACTTC,TRBJ2-7,TRBV6-5,.,TRBD2,15
CASRPSGDGGYTF,TGTGCCAGCAGGCCTTCGGGGGACGGGGGCTACACCTTC,TRBJ1-2,TRBV25-1,.,.,13
CASSGNPLGHNEQFF,TGTGCCAGCAGCGGCAACCCCCTGGGGCACAATGAGCAGTTCTTC,TRBJ2-1,TRBV7-9,.,.,15
CASTRQGANVLTF,TGTGCCAGCACCCGACAGGGGGCTAACGTCCTGACTTTC,TRBJ2-6,TRBV7-3,.,TRBD1,13
CASSSLPYSGSHETQYF,TGTGCCAGCAGTTCCCTCCCCTATAGCGGGAGCCATGAGACCCAGTACTTC,TRBJ2-5,TRBV27,.,TRBD2,17
CASSRLTGEAFF,TGTGCCAGCAGCAGACTGACAGGAGAAGCTTTCTTT,TRBJ1-1,TRBV11-2,.,.,12
CASSVLHLGTDTQYF,TGTGCCAGCAGTGTCCTTCACCTAGGCACAGATACGCAGTATTTT,TRBJ2-3,TRBV6-1,.,.,15
CASSVGQTKYGYTF,TGTGCCAGCAGCGTGGGACAGACCAAATATGGCTACACCTTC,TRBJ1-2,TRBV9,few,TRBD1,14
CASSPRVETGVTGANEQYF,TGTGCCAGCTCACCACGGGTAGAGACAGGGGTCACGGGAGCCAACGAGCAGTACTTC,TRBJ2-7,TRBV18,few,TRBD1,19
CASSGDSSTQYF,TGTGCCAGCAGTGGTGACTCTAGTACGCAGTATTTT,TRBJ2-3,TRBV2,.,.,12
CASSPRTGPSWSPVHEQFF,TGTGCCAGCAGCCCGCGGACAGGACCTTCGTGGAGCCCCGTCCATGAGCAGTTCTTC,TRBJ2-1,TRBV9,.,TRBD1,19
CAITEGRAGVHEQYF,TGTGCCATCACCGAGGGTCGAGCGGGAGTCCACGAGCAGTACTTC,TRBJ2-7,TRBV10-3,.,TRBD2,15
CASSLGLPGGQGEQFF,TGTGCCAGCAGCTTAGGGCTTCCGGGGGGCCAGGGTGAGCAGTTCTTC,TRBJ2-1,TRBV7-2,.,.,16
CASSYGGGQGYTF,TGTGCCAGCAGCTATGGGGGGGGCCAGGGCTACACCTTC,TRBJ1-2,TRBV6-5,.,.,13
CASSYGKAGANYGYTF,TGTGCCAGCAGTTACGGAAAGGCGGGAGCTAACTATGGCTACACCTTC,TRBJ1-2,TRBV6-5,.,.,16
CASSGGLSSSYNEQFF,TGTGCCAGCAGCGGAGGACTATCGAGCTCCTACAATGAGCAGTTCTTC,TRBJ2-1,TRBV9,.,.,16
CASTSVSGRAYNEQFF,TGTGCCAGCACCTCAGTTAGCGGGAGGGCCTACAATGAGCAGTTCTTC,TRBJ2-1,TRBV7-2,.,TRBD2,16
CASSESGGSYNEQFF,TGTGCCAGCAGTGAGAGCGGCGGTTCCTACAATGAGCAGTTCTTC,TRBJ2-1,TRBV2,.,.,15
CSVGSGTGKYEQYF,TGCAGCGTAGGATCCGGGACAGGGAAGTACGAGCAGTACTTC,TRBJ2-7,TRBV29-1,.,TRBD1,14
CSVETENTGELFF,TGCAGCGTTGAGACAGAGAACACCGGGGAGCTGTTTTTT,TRBJ2-2,TRBV29-1,.,.,13
CASSSAGLAAYPGELFF,TGTGCCAGCAGCTCAGCAGGGCTAGCGGCATACCCCGGGGAGCTGTTTTTT,TRBJ2-2,TRBV7-2,.,TRBD2,17
CASIKGQAVSYNEQFF,TGTGCCAGCATAAAGGGACAGGCGGTTTCCTACAATGAGCAGTTCTTC,TRBJ2-1,TRBV2,few,TRBD1,16
CASREQDTEAFF,TGCGCCAGCAGAGAACAAGACACTGAAGCTTTCTTT,TRBJ1-1,TRBV5-1,.,.,12
CASSNPPGQGAETQYF,TGTGCCAGCAGCAATCCACCGGGACAGGGGGCAGAGACCCAGTACTTC,TRBJ2-5,TRBV9,.,TRBD1,16
CASSALPGLPLHYSTDTQYF,TGTGCCAGCAGTGCTTTGCCGGGACTACCACTACACTATTCCACAGATACGCAGTATTTT,TRBJ2-3,TRBV6-1,.,TRBD2,20
CAVGVPNHYGYTF,TGTGCCGTCGGGGTTCCCAATCACTATGGCTACACCTTC,TRBJ1-2,TRBV6-5,.,.,13
CASSSGGYTDTQYF,TGTGCCAGCAGCTCTGGCGGATACACAGATACGCAGTATTTT,TRBJ2-3,TRBV5-4,.,.,14
CASSFLAGVNTGELFF,TGCGCCAGCAGCTTTTTAGCGGGAGTGAACACCGGGGAGCTGTTTTTT,TRBJ2-2,TRBV5-1,.,TRBD2,16
CASSPQGGSNEKLFF,TGTGCCAGCAGCCCTCAAGGGGGTAGTAATGAAAAACTGTTTTTT,TRBJ1-4,TRBV5-5,.,.,15
CASSLRGYNEQFF,TGCGCCAGCAGCTTGCGGGGCTACAATGAGCAGTTCTTC,TRBJ2-1,TRBV5-1,.,.,13